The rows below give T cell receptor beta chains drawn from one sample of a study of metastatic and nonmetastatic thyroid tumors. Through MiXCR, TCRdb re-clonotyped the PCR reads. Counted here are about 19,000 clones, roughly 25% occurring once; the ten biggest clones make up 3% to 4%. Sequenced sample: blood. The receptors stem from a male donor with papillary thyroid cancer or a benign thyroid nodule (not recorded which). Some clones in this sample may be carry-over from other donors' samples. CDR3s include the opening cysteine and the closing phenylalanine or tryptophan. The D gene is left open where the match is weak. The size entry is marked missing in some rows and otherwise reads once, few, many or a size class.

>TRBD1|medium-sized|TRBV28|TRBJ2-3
TGTGCCAGCAGACTCGGGACAGCGATAGGGACGCAGTATTTT
CASRLGTAIGTQYF
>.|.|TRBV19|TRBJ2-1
TGTGCCAGTAGTATCACTCGAGGCAGGGCGGGTAGGGGTGAGCAGTTCTTC
CASSITRGRAGRGEQFF
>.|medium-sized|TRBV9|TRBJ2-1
TGTGCCAGCAGCGTAGCTGGGGACTCCTACAATGAGCAGTTCTTC
CASSVAGDSYNEQFF
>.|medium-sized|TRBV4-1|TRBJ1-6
TGCGCCAGCAGCCACCTGACGTCCCTGGGGTCACCCCTCCACTTT
CASSHLTSLGSPLHF
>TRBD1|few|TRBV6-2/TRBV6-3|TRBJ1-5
TGTGCCAGCAGCCATCGGGCAGGGGGTCAGCCCCAGCATTTT
CASSHRAGGQPQHF
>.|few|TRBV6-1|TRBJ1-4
TGTGCCAGCCATGAGACTATATGGGGTGAAAAACTGTTTTTT
CASHETIWGEKLFF
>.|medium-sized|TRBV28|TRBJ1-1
TGTGCCAGCGGGGAGAGGACGGTGGGCACTGAAGCTTTCTTT
CASGERTVGTEAFF
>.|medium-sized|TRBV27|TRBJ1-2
TGTGCCAGCAGTATTACGCGGGACTATGGCTACACCTTC
CASSITRDYGYTF
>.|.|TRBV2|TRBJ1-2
TGTGCCAGCACCTCAGGCGGCGAATTCTATGGCTACACCTTC
CASTSGGEFYGYTF
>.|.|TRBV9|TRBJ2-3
TGTGCCAGCGGAGTTAGCGGAAATACAGACACGCAGTATTTT
CASGVSGNTDTQYF
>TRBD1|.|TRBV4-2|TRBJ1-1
TGTGCCAGCAGCCAGGGACAGCCGAACACTGAAGCTTTCTTT
CASSQGQPNTEAFF
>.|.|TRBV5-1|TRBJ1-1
TGCGCCAGCAGCCCGCTCCGGGGATCTGAAGCTTTCTTT
CASSPLRGSEAFF
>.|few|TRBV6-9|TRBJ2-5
TGTGCCAGCAGTTACCGAACAGAAGAGACCCAGTACTTC
CASSYRTEETQYF
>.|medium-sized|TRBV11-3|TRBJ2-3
TGTGCCAGCAGCTCAGGGGGAGGGGATACGCAGTATTTT
CASSSGGGDTQYF
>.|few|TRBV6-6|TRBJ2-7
TGTGCCAGCAGTTACTCGGAGTCAGGGTACACCTACGAGCAGTACTTC
CASSYSESGYTYEQYF
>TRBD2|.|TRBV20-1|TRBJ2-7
TGCAGTGCCCACGGACTAGCGGGAGGGGAGCAGTACTTC
CSAHGLAGGEQYF
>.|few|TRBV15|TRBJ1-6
TGTGCCACCAGCAGAGAAAAGGTCAGCTATTCACCCCTCCACTTT
CATSREKVSYSPLHF
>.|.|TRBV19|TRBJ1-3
TGTGCCAGTAGTATAGGTCGGACCCGAAACACCATATATTTT
CASSIGRTRNTIYF
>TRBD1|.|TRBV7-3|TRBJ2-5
TGTTCGAGCAGCTTAGACAGGGGTCAGACCCAGTACTTC
CSSSLDRGQTQYF
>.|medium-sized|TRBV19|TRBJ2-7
TGTGCCAGTAGTATTGGACAGTCCTACGAGCAGTACTTC
CASSIGQSYEQYF
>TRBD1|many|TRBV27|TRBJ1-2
TGTGCCAGCAGCAGACAGGGGGCGCATGGCTACACCTTC
CASSRQGAHGYTF